The next 19 T cell receptor beta chains were all read from a single sample in a study of shared clonotypes between healthy human individuals (dated by TCRdb to the early 2020s). Library prep was done by the immunoSEQ multiplex PCR assay. TCRdb retrieved this table from immuneACCESS and kept in-frame rearrangements only. Not all clones are present; in checked studies, unresolved V genes account for under half, and no reason is known for the remainder. The sample table contains over 2,000,000 clones; only one count was recorded for just under 95% of them. The ten largest account for around 1.7% of the sample. CD8 naive samples were CD45RO-negative cells positively selected for CCR7, giving a CD45RA+CCR7+ population that excluded TemRA cells. What was sequenced was naive CD8+ T cells from PBMCs. Reading the label with the study, this specimen's cell subset or site is: CD45RA+CCR7+. Source of these receptors: a man between 18 and 29 years old in good health. Some clones in this sample may be carry-over from other donors' samples.

This clone occurred a few times. The chain carries TRBV7-9 and TRBJ1-1; maybe TRBD1 (5 bases). Trimming left V 0 bases short and J 3 bases short, with 14 bases between. Germline loops: CDR1 SEHNR, CDR2 FQNEAQ (reference sequence). CDR3 length: 16 residues. Here the CDR3 reads CASSLARGGGDTEAFF. The CDR3 DNA is TGTGCCAGCAGCTTAGCCCGGGGAGGAGGGGACACTGAAGCTTTCTTT.

The chain combines TRBV10-1 with TRBJ2-1; 13 nucleotides match TRBD2. The V segment lost 4 bases and the J segment 4 bases; nucleotides outside the gene matches: 10. This CDR3 is built from 18 residues. Germline lookup yields CDR1 WNHNN and CDR2 SYGVQD (reference sequence). The CDR3 protein is CASSAEGLAGPVYNEQFF. The CDR3 region has the DNA TGCGCCAGCAGTGCGGAGGGACTAGCGGGGCCAGTTTACAATGAGCAGTTCTTC.

The table lists this clone with a count of one. Other DNA sequences in this specimen translate into the identical CDR3. The V and J genes are TRBV14 and TRBJ2-3; D is ambiguous. Germline lookup yields CDR1 SGHDN and CDR2 FVKESK. The V and J ends lost 0 bases and 4 bases respectively, with 5 bases between them. The CDR3 sequence is 13 residues long. CDR3 amino acids: CASSQDRADTQYF. CDR3 sequence (DNA): TGTGCCAGCAGCCAAGATAGGGCAGATACGCAGTATTTT. Combining the CDR3 with reference TRBV14 and TRBJ2-3 gives the whole variable domain EAGVTQFPSHSVIEKGQTVTLRCDPISGHDNLYWYRRVMGKEIKFLLHFVKESKQDESGMPNNRFLAERTGGTYSTLKVQPAELEDSGVYFCASSQDRADTQYFGPGTRLTVL.

The rearrangement links TRBV13 to TRBJ2-5, with TRBD2 matching 12 bases. CDR1 is PRHDT, CDR2 FYEKMQ, per germline (reference sequence). Trimming removed 2 bases from V and 4 bases from J; junction bases left unmatched: 5. The CDR3 extends over 16 amino acids. CDR3 nucleotides: TGTGCCAGCAGCTTACGGTCTAGCGGGAGGGGAGAGACCCAGTACTTC. Translated, it gives CASSLRSSGRGETQYF.

This chain connects TRBV19 to TRBJ2-6; maybe TRBD1 (6 bases). From germline, CDR1 is LNHDA and CDR2 SQIVND (reference sequence). Trimming took off 5 bases at V and 2 bases at J, with 16 bases between the two ends. The CDR3 extends over 17 amino acids. CDR3 loop: CASSSRDIPAGANVLTF. Written as DNA, the CDR3 is TGTGCCAGTAGTTCCCGGGACATCCCCGCTGGGGCCAACGTCCTGACTTTC.

The chain combines TRBV11-2 with TRBJ2-1, with 7 bases aligning to TRBD2. Trimming at V came to 1 base and at J to 3 bases, leaving 9 bases not matched to a gene. Germline lookup yields CDR1 SGHAT and CDR2 FQNNGV. CDR3 length equals 17 residues. In nucleotides, the CDR3 is TGTGCCAGCAGCTTAGGGGGACGCGGGAGTCTCTACAATGAGCAGTTCTTC. It codes for CASSLGGRGSLYNEQFF.

The V gene is TRBV11-2, the J gene TRBJ1-1; D unresolved. V was trimmed by 5 bases and J by 5 bases, leaving 12 bases between them. Germline V gene data show CDR1 as SGHAT and CDR2 as FQNNGV. This CDR3 has 13 amino acids. In nucleotides, the CDR3 is TGTGCCAGCAGCCCCCCCGAGGGTACTGAAGCTTTCTTT. Its protein product is CASSPPEGTEAFF.

J is TRBJ2-7 and V is TRBV13; D unclear. The CDR3 has 15 amino acids. V gave up 1 base and J gave up 2 bases, with 12 bases separating them. Germline V gene sequence: CDR1 PRHDT, CDR2 FYEKMQ (reference sequence). The DNA of the CDR3 is TGTGCCAGCAGCTTAGAGGGTAGCCCGACCTACGAGCAGTACTTC. Translating gives CASSLEGSPTYEQYF.

This clone was counted once. The rearrangement uses TRBV5-4 and TRBJ2-3; D is undetermined. This CDR3 contains 16 residues. Germline CDR1 and CDR2: SGHNT and YYREEE (reference sequence). Trimming removed 1 base from V and 0 bases from J, with 12 bases in between. CDR3 in DNA: TGTGCCAGCAGCTTGTTAGACCTTACGAGCACAGATACGCAGTATTTT. It is translated as CASSLLDLTSTDTQYF.

The V call is TRBV9, the J call TRBJ2-7, with D perhaps TRBD2 (6 bases). V lost 0 bases and J lost 2, with 12 bases in between. This CDR3 spans 15 amino acids. Germline V gene data show CDR1 as SGDLS and CDR2 as YYNGEE. Here the CDR3 DNA reads TGTGCCAGCAGCGTAGGTGGGACTCCCACCTACGAGCAGTACTTC. Its protein product is CASSVGGTPTYEQYF.

A few counts support this clone. The chain couples TRBV7-9 to TRBJ1-2, with TRBD1 matching over 10 bases. The germline gives CDR1 SEHNR, CDR2 FQNEAQ (reference sequence). This CDR3 comprises 16 residues. Trimming at V came to 2 bases and at J to 7 bases, leaving 10 bases not matched to a gene. CDR3 amino acids: CASSLLSRDRGRGYTF. The CDR3 DNA reads as TGTGCCAGCAGCTTACTTTCCCGGGACAGGGGACGTGGCTACACCTTC.

This clone was recorded only once. This chain links TRBV6-5 with TRBJ2-7; TRBD2 matches at 9 bases. This CDR3 region has 15 residues. CDR1 is MNHEY, CDR2 SVGAGI, per germline. Trimming at V came to 8 bases and at J to 5 bases, leaving 13 bases not matched to a gene. CDR3 sequence: CASAPISGSTDEQYF. The CDR3 DNA reads TGTGCCAGCGCTCCAATTAGCGGGAGTACCGACGAGCAGTACTTC.

The chain combines TRBV6-6 with TRBJ1-6; tentatively, D is TRBD1 (5 bases). CDR1 and CDR2 (germline): MNHNY, SVGAGI (reference sequence). V lost 2 bases to trimming and J lost 8 bases, with 13 bases between them. The CDR3 is 15 amino acids. CDR3 sequence reads: CASSYPAGVDSPLHF. The CDR3 nucleotides read TGTGCCAGCAGTTACCCCGCGGGGGTGGATTCACCCCTCCACTTT.

V and J are TRBV7-9 and TRBJ1-4; 7 positions agree with TRBD1. Germline assignment: CDR1 SEHNR and CDR2 FQNEAQ (reference sequence). CDR3 size: 15 residues. V was clipped by 5 bases and J by 4 bases; unmatched bases: 7. In DNA, the CDR3 is TGTGCCAGCAGCACCGGGACAGCTCGTAATGAAAAACTGTTTTTT. Amino acids: CASSTGTARNEKLFF.

This chain links TRBV7-6 with TRBJ2-5; 9 bases line up with TRBD1. The CDR3 is made up of 15 amino acids. Germline assignment: CDR1 SGHVS and CDR2 FNYEAQ. After removal of 5 bases from V and 5 bases from J, the junction contained 9 bases not matched to a gene. The DNA for the CDR3 is TGTGCCAGCAGCCCGGCCTGGACAGGGGAGGAGACCCAGTACTTC. It translates to CASSPAWTGEETQYF.

The chain recombines TRBV4-3 with TRBJ1-5; no clear D gene. V lost 0 bases and J 3 bases, leaving 9 bases between the germline ends. Germline-derived CDR1 and CDR2 are LGHNA and YSLEER. The CDR3 has 15 amino acids. CDR3 sequence (DNA): TGCGCCAGCAGCCAAGATTGGGATTACAATCAGCCCCAGCATTTT. Translating gives CASSQDWDYNQPQHF.

The CDR3 DNA follows: TGTGCCAGCAGTCAGAGGGCCTTCCCTCCTGCTAGCAATCAGCCCCAGCATTTT. Residues: CASSQRAFPPASNQPQHF. The rearrangement links TRBV28 to TRBJ1-5, with D unresolved. This CDR3 has 18 residues. V gave up 5 bases and J gave up 0 bases, with 20 bases separating them. The germline V gene encodes CDR1 MDHEN and CDR2 SYDVKM.

This clone was seen once. V gene TRBV30 combines with J gene TRBJ2-1; 8 bases are a match to TRBD2. Trimming cost V 0 bases and J 9 bases; bases outside gene matches: 13. The CDR3 runs 16 residues. From germline, CDR1 is GTSNPN and CDR2 SVGIG (reference sequence). The CDR3 DNA is TGTGCCTGGAGTGTACGCGGGAGGCCCCGATGGAGTGAGCAGTTCTTC. As protein: CAWSVRGRPRWSEQFF.

As to this clone: The sample carries other DNA sequences with the same CDR3. This chain joins TRBV5-6 and TRBJ2-7; no definite D call. The germline CDR1 and CDR2 sequences are SGHDT and YYEEEE. Between the trimmed V and J ends, which lost 2 bases and 0 bases, there was a span of 0 bases. CDR3 length: 11 amino acids. CDR3 sequence reads: CASSFSYEQYF. CDR3 nucleotides: TGTGCCAGCAGCTTCTCCTACGAGCAGTACTTC.